The entry below describes one TCR beta chain. The data are from a study of CD8 T cells in Susac syndrome. cDNA came from about 0.5 to 1 ug RNA primed by random hexamers. TCRdb passed the immunoSEQ multiplex PCR reads through MiXCR, listing each CDR3 protein once. The sample includes 75,000 to 95,000 distinct CDR3 sequences, more than 85% of them seen just once. Germline-derived CDR1 and CDR2 are SGHDN and FVKESK. This CDR3 comprises 17 residues. The V segment lost 1 base and the J segment 4 bases; nucleotides outside the gene matches: 9. Sequences were obtained from CD8+ T cells from PBMCs. This rearrangement joins TRBV14 to TRBJ2-1; 8 bases match TRBD2. The TCR originated in a human donor with multiple sclerosis. The CDR3: CASSQVASGLRYNEQFF. As DNA, the CDR3 is TGTGCCAGCAGCCAAGTGGCTAGCGGGCTCCGTTACAATGAGCAGTTCTTC.